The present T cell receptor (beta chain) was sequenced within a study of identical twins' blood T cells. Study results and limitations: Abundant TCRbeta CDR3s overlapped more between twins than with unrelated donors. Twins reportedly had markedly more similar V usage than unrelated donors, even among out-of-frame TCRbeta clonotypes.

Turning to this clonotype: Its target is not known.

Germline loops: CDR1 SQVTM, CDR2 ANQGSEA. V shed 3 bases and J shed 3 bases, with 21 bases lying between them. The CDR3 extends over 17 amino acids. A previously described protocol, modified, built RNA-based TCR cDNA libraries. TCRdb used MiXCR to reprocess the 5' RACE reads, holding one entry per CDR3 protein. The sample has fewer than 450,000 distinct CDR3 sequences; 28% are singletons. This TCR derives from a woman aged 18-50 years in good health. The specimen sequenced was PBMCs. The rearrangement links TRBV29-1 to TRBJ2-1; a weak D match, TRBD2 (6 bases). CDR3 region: CSVEGEAGVMSYNEQFF. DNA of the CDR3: TGCAGCGTTGAGGGGGAGGCTGGGGTAATGAGCTACAATGAGCAGTTCTTC.